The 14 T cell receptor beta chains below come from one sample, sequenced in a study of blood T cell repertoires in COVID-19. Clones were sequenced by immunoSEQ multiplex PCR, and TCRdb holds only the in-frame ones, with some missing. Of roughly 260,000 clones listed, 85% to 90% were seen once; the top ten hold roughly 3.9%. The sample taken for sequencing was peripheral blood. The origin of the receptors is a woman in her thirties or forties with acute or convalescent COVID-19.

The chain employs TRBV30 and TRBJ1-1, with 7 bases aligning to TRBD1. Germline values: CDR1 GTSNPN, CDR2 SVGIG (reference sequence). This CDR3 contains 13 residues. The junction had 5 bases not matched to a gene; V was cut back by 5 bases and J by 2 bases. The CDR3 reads CAWARQGNTEAFF. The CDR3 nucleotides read TGTGCCTGGGCTAGACAGGGAAACACTGAAGCTTTCTTT.

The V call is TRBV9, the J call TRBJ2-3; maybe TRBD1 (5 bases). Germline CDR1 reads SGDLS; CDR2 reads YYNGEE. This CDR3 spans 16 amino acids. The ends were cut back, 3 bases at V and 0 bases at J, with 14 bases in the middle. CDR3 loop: CASSAYRYPSTDTQYF. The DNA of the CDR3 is TGTGCCAGCAGCGCATACAGGTACCCTAGCACAGATACGCAGTATTTT.

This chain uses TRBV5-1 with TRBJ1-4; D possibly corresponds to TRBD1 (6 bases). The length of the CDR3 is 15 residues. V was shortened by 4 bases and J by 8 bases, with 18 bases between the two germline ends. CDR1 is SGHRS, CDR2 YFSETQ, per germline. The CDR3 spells CASSATGSPEEKLFF. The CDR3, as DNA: TGCGCCAGCAGCGCCACAGGGTCACCGGAAGAAAAACTGTTTTTT.

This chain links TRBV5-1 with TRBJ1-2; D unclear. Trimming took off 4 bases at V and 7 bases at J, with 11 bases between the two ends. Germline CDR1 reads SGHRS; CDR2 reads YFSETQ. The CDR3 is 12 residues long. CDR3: CASSPVNGGYTF. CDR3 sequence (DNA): TGCGCCAGCAGCCCGGTGAATGGTGGCTACACCTTC.

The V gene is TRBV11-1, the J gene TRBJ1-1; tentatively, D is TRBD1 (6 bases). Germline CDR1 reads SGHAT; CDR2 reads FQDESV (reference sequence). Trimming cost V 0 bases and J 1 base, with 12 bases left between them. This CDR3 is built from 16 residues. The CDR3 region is CASSLAWRQENTEAFF. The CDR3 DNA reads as TGTGCCAGCAGCTTAGCTTGGAGACAGGAGAACACTGAAGCTTTCTTT. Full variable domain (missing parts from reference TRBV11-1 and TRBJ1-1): EAEVAQSPRYKITEKSQAVAFWCDPISGHATLYWYRQILGQGPELLVQFQDESVVDDSQLPKDRFSAERLKGVDSTLKIQPAELGDSAMYLCASSLAWRQENTEAFFGQGTRLTVV.

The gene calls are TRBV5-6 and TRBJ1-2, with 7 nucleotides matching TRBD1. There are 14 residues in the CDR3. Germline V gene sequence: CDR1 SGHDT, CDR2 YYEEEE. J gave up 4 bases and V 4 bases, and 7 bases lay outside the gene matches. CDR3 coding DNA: TGTGCCAGCAGCACCTACAGGGGAGGCTATGGCTACACCTTC. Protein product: CASSTYRGGYGYTF.

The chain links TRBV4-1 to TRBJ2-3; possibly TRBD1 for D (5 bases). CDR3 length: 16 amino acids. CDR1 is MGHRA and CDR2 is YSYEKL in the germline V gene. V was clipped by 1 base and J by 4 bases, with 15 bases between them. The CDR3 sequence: CASSQVARANPDTQYF. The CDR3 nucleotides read TGCGCCAGCAGCCAAGTAGCCAGGGCCAACCCAGATACGCAGTATTTT.

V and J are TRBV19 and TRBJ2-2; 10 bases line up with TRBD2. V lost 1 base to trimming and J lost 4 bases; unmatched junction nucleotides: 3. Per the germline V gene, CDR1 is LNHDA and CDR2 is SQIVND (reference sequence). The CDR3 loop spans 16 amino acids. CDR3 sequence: CASSIGAGGPTGELFF. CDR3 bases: TGTGCCAGTAGTATAGGAGCGGGGGGGCCCACCGGGGAGCTGTTTTTT.

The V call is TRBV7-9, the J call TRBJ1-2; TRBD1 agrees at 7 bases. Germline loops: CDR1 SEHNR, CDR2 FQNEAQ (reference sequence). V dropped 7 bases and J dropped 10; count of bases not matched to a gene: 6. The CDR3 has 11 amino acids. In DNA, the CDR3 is TGTGCCAGCAAGACAGGGTTACACTACACCTTC. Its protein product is CASKTGLHYTF. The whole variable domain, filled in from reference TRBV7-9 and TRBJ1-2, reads DTGVSQNPRHKITKRGQNVTFRCDPISEHNRLYWYRQTLGQGPEFLTYFQNEAQLEKSRLLSDRFSAERPKGSFSTLEIQRTEQGDSAMYLCASKTGLHYTFGSGTRLTVV.

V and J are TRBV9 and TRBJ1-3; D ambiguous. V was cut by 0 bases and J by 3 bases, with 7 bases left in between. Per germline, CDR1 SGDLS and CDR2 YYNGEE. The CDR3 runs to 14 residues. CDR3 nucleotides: TGTGCCAGCAGCGTAGTGGCAGTTGGAAACACCATATATTTT. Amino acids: CASSVVAVGNTIYF. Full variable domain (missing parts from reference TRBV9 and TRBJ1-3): DSGVTQTPKHLITATGQRVTLRCSPRSGDLSVYWYQQSLDQGLQFLIQYYNGEERAKGNILERFSAQQFPDLHSELNLSSLELGDSALYFCASSVVAVGNTIYFGEGSWLTVV.

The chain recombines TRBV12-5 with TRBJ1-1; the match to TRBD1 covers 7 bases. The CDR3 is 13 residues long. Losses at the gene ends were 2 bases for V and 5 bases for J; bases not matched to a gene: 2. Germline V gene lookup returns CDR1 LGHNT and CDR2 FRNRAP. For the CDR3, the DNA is TGTGCTAGTGGTTTGCAGGGGGGAACTGAAGCTTTCTTT. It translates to CASGLQGGTEAFF. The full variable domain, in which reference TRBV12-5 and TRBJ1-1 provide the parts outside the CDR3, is DARVTQTPRHKVTEMGQEVTMRCQPILGHNTVFWYRQTMMQGLELLAYFRNRAPLDDSGMPKDRFSAEMPDATLATLKIQPSEPRDSAVYFCASGLQGGTEAFFGQGTRLTVV.

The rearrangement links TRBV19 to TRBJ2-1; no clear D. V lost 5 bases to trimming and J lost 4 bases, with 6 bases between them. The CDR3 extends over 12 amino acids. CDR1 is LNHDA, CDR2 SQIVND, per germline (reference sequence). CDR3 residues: CASSGSYNEQFF. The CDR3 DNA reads TGTGCCAGTAGTGGCAGTTACAATGAGCAGTTCTTC.

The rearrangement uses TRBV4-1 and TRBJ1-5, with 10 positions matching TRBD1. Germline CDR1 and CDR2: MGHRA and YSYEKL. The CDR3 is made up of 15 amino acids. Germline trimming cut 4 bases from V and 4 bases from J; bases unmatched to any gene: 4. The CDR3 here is CASSPEGQGNQPQHF. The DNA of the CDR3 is TGCGCCAGCAGCCCAGAGGGACAGGGGAATCAGCCCCAGCATTTT.

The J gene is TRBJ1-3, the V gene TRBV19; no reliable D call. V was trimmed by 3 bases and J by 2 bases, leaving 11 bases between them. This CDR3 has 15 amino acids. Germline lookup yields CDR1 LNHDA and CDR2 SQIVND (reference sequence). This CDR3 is CASSISGSAGNTIYF. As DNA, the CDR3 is TGTGCCAGTAGTATCTCGGGGAGTGCTGGAAACACCATATATTTT.